Below are 15 T cell receptor beta chains sequenced from a single sample in a study of technical replicates of blood from a handful of donors. This table comes from immunoSEQ multiplex PCR, and its TCRdb copy is limited to in-frame clones, with some not included. The sample holds 80,000 to 95,000 clones, over 85% seen once. Input material: T cells isolated from PBMCs. The receptor set was obtained from a human donor in good health.

The genes are TRBV2 and TRBJ2-7; TRBD2 might be the D (6 bases). This CDR3 is 15 amino acids long. Germline V lookup: CDR1 SNHLY, CDR2 FYNNEI. V lost 5 bases, J lost 9 bases, and 23 bases lay in between. For the CDR3, the DNA is TGTGCCAGCAGTTTTGGGGGGACCGGCAATTCGTGGCAGTACTTC. Its translation is CASSFGGTGNSWQYF.

CDR3 nucleotide sequence: TGTGCCAGCAGTTACTCGAAACAGGGGGATTATGGCTACACCTTC. Translation: CASSYSKQGDYGYTF. The genes are TRBV6-5 and TRBJ1-2; 8 bases fit TRBD1. The CDR3 runs 15 residues. The ends lost 0 bases at V and 5 bases at J; junction bases unmatched: 5. Germline V gene lookup returns CDR1 MNHEY and CDR2 SVGAGI.

This chain uses TRBV28 with TRBJ2-7; perhaps TRBD2 as D (5 bases). The ends were cut back, 2 bases at V and 5 bases at J, with 10 bases in the middle. The germline gives CDR1 MDHEN, CDR2 SYDVKM. There are 13 residues in the CDR3. CDR3 DNA: TGTGCCAGCAGTTTAGGGAGACTTGACGAGCAGTACTTC. Translating it yields CASSLGRLDEQYF.

This rearrangement joins TRBV4-1 to TRBJ2-5; TRBD2 is a possible D gene (6 bases). V was trimmed by 1 base and J by 5 bases, leaving 20 bases between them. The CDR3 runs to 17 residues. CDR1 and CDR2 (germline): MGHRA, YSYEKL. CDR3 in amino acids: CASSQGGGRSAGETQYF. The CDR3 coding sequence is TGCGCCAGCAGCCAAGGGGGTGGGAGGAGCGCTGGGGAGACCCAGTACTTC.

The chain is built from TRBV5-5 and TRBJ2-1, with D perhaps matching TRBD1 (6 bases). Germline CDR1 is SGHKS and CDR2 is YYEKEE (reference sequence). The CDR3 totals 13 residues. V lost 0 bases to trimming and J lost 5 bases, with 6 bases between them. CDR3 region: CASSLGQDNEQFF. CDR3 sequence (DNA): TGTGCCAGCAGCTTGGGACAGGACAATGAGCAGTTCTTC.

V gene TRBV6-4 combines with J gene TRBJ2-3; the match to TRBD2 covers 12 bases. The CDR3 length is 16 residues. Germline V lookup: CDR1 MRHNA, CDR2 SNTAGT. The junction had 9 bases not matched to a gene; V was cut back by 7 bases and J by 4 bases. The CDR3, as DNA: TGTGCCAGCACCCTAAGGGCTAGCGGGAGGGCAGATACGCAGTATTTT. Its protein product is CASTLRASGRADTQYF.

CDR3: CASSSRTRQETQYF. Here the CDR3 DNA reads TGTGCCAGCAGCTCCCGGACTAGACAAGAGACCCAGTACTTC. V usage is TRBV11-2 and J usage is TRBJ2-5; 7 nucleotides agree with TRBD2. After removal of 4 bases from V and 2 bases from J, the junction contained 4 bases not matched to a gene. The CDR3 totals 14 residues. Germline lookup yields CDR1 SGHAT and CDR2 FQNNGV.

The rearrangement joins TRBV6-1 to TRBJ2-7, with D possibly matching TRBD1 (5 bases). Trimming cost V 1 base and J 3 bases, with 13 bases left between them. The germline V gene has CDR1 MNHNS and CDR2 SASEGT. This CDR3 region has 15 residues. As DNA, the CDR3 is TGTGCCAGCAGTGAAGGGGGTAAAGGGGACTACGAGCAGTACTTC. The encoded protein is CASSEGGKGDYEQYF.

The rearrangement links TRBV5-1 to TRBJ2-1; D remains ambiguous. CDR1 and CDR2 from the germline V gene are SGHRS and YFSETQ. V shed 1 base and J shed 10 bases, with 12 bases lying between them. The CDR3 covers 13 residues. The CDR3: CASSLTTTREQFF. Here the CDR3 DNA reads TGCGCCAGCAGCTTGACTACTACGAGGGAGCAGTTCTTC.

The chain uses TRBV9 and TRBJ1-2, with a weak D call TRBD1 (6 bases). V was shortened by 3 bases and J by 5 bases, with 17 bases between the two germline ends. Germline-derived CDR1 and CDR2 are SGDLS and YYNGEE. There are 15 residues in the CDR3. The CDR3 DNA reads TGTGCCAGCAGCGGATGGGGGACACCCCAATATGGCTACACCTTC. It codes for CASSGWGTPQYGYTF.

In its sample, this clone was seen once. The chain joins TRBV11-2 to TRBJ1-2; 9 bases are shared with TRBD1. The CDR3 contains 14 residues. J lost 4 bases, V lost 6 bases, and 6 bases had no gene match. Germline CDR1 is SGHAT and CDR2 is FQNNGV. The CDR3 loop is CASRKLQGAYGYTF. The CDR3 DNA is TGTGCCAGCAGAAAATTACAGGGGGCCTATGGCTACACCTTC.

The chain is built from TRBV5-4 and TRBJ2-5; D is possibly TRBD2 (6 bases). CDR1 and CDR2 (germline): SGHNT, YYREEE (reference sequence). The CDR3 covers 15 residues. V gave up 4 bases and J gave up 4 bases, with 17 bases separating them. The CDR3 DNA follows: TGTGCCAGCAGCGGTTGGGCGCTGGGAGGAGAGACCCAGTACTTC. Protein: CASSGWALGGETQYF.

The V gene is TRBV5-1, the J gene TRBJ2-1; D may be TRBD1 (6 bases). The germline V gene has CDR1 SGHRS and CDR2 YFSETQ. CDR3 length: 15 amino acids. The V end lost 0 bases, the J end lost 2 bases, and 9 bases lay between the germline ends. DNA for the CDR3: TGCGCCAGCAGCTTGGATAGGACAGCCTACAATGAGCAGTTCTTC. This encodes CASSLDRTAYNEQFF.

DNA for the CDR3: TGCGCCAGCAGCCAAGCGGCGGGGTATGGAAACTATGGCTACACCTTC. Protein product: CASSQAAGYGNYGYTF. The chain links TRBV4-1 to TRBJ1-2; D uncertain. Germline CDR1 and CDR2: MGHRA and YSYEKL. This CDR3 has 16 amino acids. Deletions cut 1 base from V and 2 bases from J, with 14 bases between.

The chain joins TRBV5-1 to TRBJ2-5; the D gene is possibly TRBD2 (6 bases). Trimming left V 0 bases short and J 4 bases short, with 22 bases between. The CDR3 extends over 18 amino acids. Germline values: CDR1 SGHRS, CDR2 YFSETQ. CDR3 DNA sequence: TGCGCCAGCAGCTTGGGGACGAACCGGGACTTAGTATCAGAGACCCAGTACTTC. This codes for CASSLGTNRDLVSETQYF.